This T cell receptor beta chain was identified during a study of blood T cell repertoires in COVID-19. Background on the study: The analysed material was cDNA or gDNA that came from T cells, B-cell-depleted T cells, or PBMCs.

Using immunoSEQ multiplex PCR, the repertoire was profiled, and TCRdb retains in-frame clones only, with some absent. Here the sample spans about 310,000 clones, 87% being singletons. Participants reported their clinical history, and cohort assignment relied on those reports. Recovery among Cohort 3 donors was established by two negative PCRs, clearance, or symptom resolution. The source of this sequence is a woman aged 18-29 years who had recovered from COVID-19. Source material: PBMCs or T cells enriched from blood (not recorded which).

The CDR3 coding sequence is TGTGCCAGCAGCCGCGGGACAGGCACTATCTCTGGAAACACCATATATTTT. Translation gives CASSRGTGTISGNTIYF. The genes are TRBV9 and TRBJ1-3; 8 positions match TRBD1. With V trimmed by 4 bases and J by 0 bases, 9 bases remained unmatched. Germline V gene lookup returns CDR1 SGDLS and CDR2 YYNGEE. The CDR3 has 17 residues.